One T cell receptor beta chain is described in this entry. What it recognizes is unknown. Possible read error: a much larger clone is one base away. The DNA ends 3 residues before the CDR3 does, and the rest of the CDR3 is filled in from the germline J gene. Other nucleotide sequences in the sample specify the same CDR3. Clones were read by immunoSEQ multiplex PCR, and TCRdb kept only the in-frame ones, dropping some. This sample carries under 40,000 clones and no singletons, and 0.8% to 1% goes to the top ten. CDR1 is SNHLY, CDR2 FYNNEI, per germline. The CDR3 length is 15 residues. The data originate from a study of T cell clonality in common variable immunodeficiency. Study-wide points: T cell subpopulation sequencing would be needed to explain CVID clonality. Fewer TCRbeta clones were shared among CVID subjects than controls.

The sequence was obtained from a person between 18 and 75 years old in good health. The chain combines TRBV2 with TRBJ1-3; D is perhaps TRBD1 (6 bases). Sequenced: peripheral blood mononuclear cells. The sequenced CDR3 bases are TGTGCCAGCAGTGTACCTTCGGACAGAGGAAACACA. It yields the protein CASSVPSDRGNT. The whole CDR3 sequence is CASSVPSDRGNTIYF.